The clone carrying this T cell receptor beta chain came up once. This entry comes from a study of blood T cell repertoires in COVID-19. Study context: From the United States, Italy and Spain came samples of acute and convalescent COVID-19. T cells, B-cell-depleted T cells, or PBMCs provided the cDNA or gDNA that served as material.

Germline lookup yields CDR1 KGHSH and CDR2 LQKENI. The CDR3 sequence is 14 residues long. J was trimmed by 4 bases and V by 3 bases; bases with no gene match: 3. TCRdb keeps only in-frame clones here, not all; method: immunoSEQ multiplex PCR. The sample shows around 170,000 clones, roughly nine tenths of them seen only once. This rearrangement joins TRBV18 to TRBJ2-5, with 9 bases that match TRBD1. The sequence derives from a woman aged 70-85 years with acute or convalescent COVID-19. Sequenced material: peripheral blood. The chain's CDR3 is CASSPVTGGETQYF. CDR3 nucleotide sequence: TGTGCCAGCTCACCCGTGACAGGGGGAGAGACCCAGTACTTC.